This T cell receptor beta chain derives from a study of technical replicates of blood from several donors. The method was immunoSEQ multiplex PCR; TCRdb's version includes in-frame clones alone and lacks a portion of them. The top ten hold under 0.5% of the sample, which has approximately 89,000 clones, about 93% seen once. The CDR3 covers 13 residues. Germline V gives CDR1 SNHLY, CDR2 FYNNEI. V was clipped by 7 bases and J by 5 bases; unmatched bases: 3. Sequenced input: T cells isolated from PBMCs. V and J are TRBV2 and TRBJ1-5; 9 bases align to TRBD1. The TCR sequence derives from a human donor in good health. The CDR3 loop is CASKWTGDQPQHF. CDR3 nucleotides: TGTGCCAGCAAATGGACAGGGGATCAGCCCCAGCATTTT.